The T cell receptor (beta chain) described here comes from a study of response to subunit inactivated influenza vaccine. With regard to this clonotype: Its antigen is unidentified.

TCRdb re-called the RT-PCR reads with MiXCR, one entry per CDR3 protein. Here the sample spans over 800,000 distinct CDR3 sequences, 21% being singletons. Study results and limitations: Authors suggested seasonal influenza vaccinations each recruit few new T cells.

Unmatched junction bases numbered 8, after V lost 2 bases and J lost 1 base. Germline values: CDR1 SGHRS, CDR2 YFSETQ. The CDR3 runs 16 residues. The rearrangement joins TRBV5-1 to TRBJ2-7; 8 bases are shared with TRBD2. This TCR was recovered from a man over 45 who received an inactivated influenza vaccine. Sequencing was performed on PBMCs from blood, taken 4 to 6 days after vaccination. As DNA, the CDR3 is TGCGCCAGCAGCTTCGGTCCCGGGACTAGTTCCTACGAGCAGTACTTC. It codes for CASSFGPGTSSYEQYF.